The present T cell receptor (beta chain) was sequenced within a study of T cell changes during pregnancy in multiple sclerosis. Sequencing was performed with immunoSEQ multiplex PCR; in TCRdb, only in-frame clones are kept and a portion is missing. The data show 44,000 or so clones, with 90% seen just once and around 1.6% held by the top ten. This CDR3 has 14 residues. The V segment lost 10 bases and the J segment 1 base; nucleotides outside the gene matches: 6. The germline CDR1 and CDR2 sequences are SNHLY and FYNNEI. Sequencing used peripheral blood, obtained in the first trimester of pregnancy. The rearrangement joins TRBV2 to TRBJ2-2; 7 positions match TRBD1. The source of this sequence is a female donor in good health, enrolled as a control in a pregnancy study. The CDR3 protein is CATKRDRNTGELFF. The CDR3 DNA is TGTGCCACAAAAAGGGACAGGAACACCGGGGAGCTGTTTTTT.